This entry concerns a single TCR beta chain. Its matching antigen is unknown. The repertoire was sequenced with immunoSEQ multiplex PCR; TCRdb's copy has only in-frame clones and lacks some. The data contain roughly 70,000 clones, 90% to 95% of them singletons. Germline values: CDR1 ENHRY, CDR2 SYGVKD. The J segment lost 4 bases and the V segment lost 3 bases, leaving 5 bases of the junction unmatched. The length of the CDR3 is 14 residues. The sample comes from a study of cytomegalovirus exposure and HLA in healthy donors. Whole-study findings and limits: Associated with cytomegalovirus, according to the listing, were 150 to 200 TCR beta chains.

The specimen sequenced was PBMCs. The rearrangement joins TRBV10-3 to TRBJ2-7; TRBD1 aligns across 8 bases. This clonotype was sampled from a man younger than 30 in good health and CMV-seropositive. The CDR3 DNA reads TGTGCCATCAGTGACGCCAGGGGGCATTACGAGCAGTACTTC. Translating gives CAISDARGHYEQYF.